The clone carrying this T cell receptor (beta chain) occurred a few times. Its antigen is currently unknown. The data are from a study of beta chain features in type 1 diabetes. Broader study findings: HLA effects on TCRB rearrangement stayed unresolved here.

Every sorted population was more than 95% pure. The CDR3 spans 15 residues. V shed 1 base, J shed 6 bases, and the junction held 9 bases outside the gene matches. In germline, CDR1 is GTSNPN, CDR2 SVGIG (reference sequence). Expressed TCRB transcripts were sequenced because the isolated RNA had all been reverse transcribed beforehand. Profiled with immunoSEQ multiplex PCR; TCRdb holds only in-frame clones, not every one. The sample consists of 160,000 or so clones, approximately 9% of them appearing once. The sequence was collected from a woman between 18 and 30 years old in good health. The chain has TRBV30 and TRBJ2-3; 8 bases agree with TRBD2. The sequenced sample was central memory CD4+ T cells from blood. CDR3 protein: CAWSGAGGSLDTQYF. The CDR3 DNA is TGTGCCTGGAGTGGGGCGGGAGGATCTTTGGATACGCAGTATTTT.